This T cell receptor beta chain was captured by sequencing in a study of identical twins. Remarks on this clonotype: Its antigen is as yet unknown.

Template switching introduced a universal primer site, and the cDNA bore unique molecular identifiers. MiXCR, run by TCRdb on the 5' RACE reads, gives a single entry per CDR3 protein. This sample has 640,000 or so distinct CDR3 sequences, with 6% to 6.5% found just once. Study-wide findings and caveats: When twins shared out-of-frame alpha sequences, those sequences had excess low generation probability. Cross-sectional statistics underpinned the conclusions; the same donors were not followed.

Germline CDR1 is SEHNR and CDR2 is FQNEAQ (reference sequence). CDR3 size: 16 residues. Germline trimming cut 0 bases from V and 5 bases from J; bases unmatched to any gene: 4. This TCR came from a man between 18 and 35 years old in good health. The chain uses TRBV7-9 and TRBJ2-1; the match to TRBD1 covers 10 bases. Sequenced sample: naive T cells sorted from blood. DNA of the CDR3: TGTGCCAGCAGCTTAGCGCGCGGGACAGGGGACAATGAGCAGTTCTTC. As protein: CASSLARGTGDNEQFF.